These 27 T cell receptor beta chains were sequenced from one sample in a study of radiation and T cells in renal cell carcinoma. This sample's time point: baseline pretreatment blood. Treatment defined: 15 Gy SBRT to primary tumor, nephrectomy 4 weeks later. Here immunoSEQ multiplex PCR was the method, and the copy in TCRdb shows in-frame clones only, minus some. The sample consists of approximately 120,000 clones, 80% to 85% of them appearing once. The specimen was blood, collected from a patient whose treatment included radiotherapy and nephrectomy. The origin of the receptors is a woman in her sixties with renal cell carcinoma.

The J gene is TRBJ1-5, the V gene TRBV29-1, with D uncertain. V was clipped by 5 bases and J by 4 bases, with 12 bases between them. The germline gives CDR1 SQVTM, CDR2 ANQGSEA. The CDR3 is 13 amino acids. CDR3 residues: CSVSTPGNQPQHF. The CDR3 DNA sequence: TGCAGCGTTTCGACCCCTGGGAATCAGCCCCAGCATTTT.

The chain is built from TRBV6-6 and TRBJ1-3; a weak D match, TRBD1 (6 bases). The CDR3 covers 15 residues. The germline V gene has CDR1 MNHNY and CDR2 SVGAGI (reference sequence). Trimming shortened V by 5 bases and J by 4 bases, and 15 bases separated the two germline ends. In DNA form, the CDR3 reads TGTGCCAGCAGTCTAAACCAGGGGAGCGGAAACACCATATATTTT. It encodes CASSLNQGSGNTIYF.

The V call is TRBV6-5, the J call TRBJ2-5; 8 positions match TRBD1. Germline V lookup: CDR1 MNHEY, CDR2 SVGAGI. The CDR3 loop spans 15 amino acids. Trimming took 6 bases from V and 0 from J; bases not matched to a gene: 6. The chain's CDR3 is CASSLDRGYQETQYF. Written as DNA, the CDR3 is TGTGCCAGCAGCCTTGACAGGGGTTACCAAGAGACCCAGTACTTC.

The chain combines TRBV9 with TRBJ2-7; TRBD1 agrees at 10 bases. Germline assignment: CDR1 SGDLS and CDR2 YYNGEE. This CDR3 comprises 14 residues. V trimming: 0 bases; J trimming: 5 bases; junction bases outside the gene matches: 2. The CDR3 bases are TGTGCCAGCAGCGTAGGGGACAGGGGCGACGAGCAGTACTTC. Protein product: CASSVGDRGDEQYF.

This chain links TRBV7-9 with TRBJ2-5; the D is unclear. V shed 3 bases and J shed 5 bases, with 10 bases lying between them. In germline, CDR1 is SEHNR, CDR2 FQNEAQ (reference sequence). The CDR3 consists of 13 residues. The CDR3 sequence is CASSFNAWETQYF. The CDR3 nucleotides are TGTGCCAGCAGCTTCAACGCCTGGGAGACCCAGTACTTC.

This clone has a single count. This chain uses TRBV7-2 with TRBJ2-5, with TRBD2 matching over 15 bases. The CDR3 covers 15 residues. The germline CDR1 and CDR2 sequences are SGHTA and FQGNSA. V dropped 5 bases and J dropped 4; count of bases not matched to a gene: 2. The CDR3 DNA reads as TGTGCCAGCAGCGGGGGACTAGCGGGAGGAGAGACCCAGTACTTC. Encoded protein: CASSGGLAGGETQYF.

The V call is TRBV7-8, the J call TRBJ1-1, with D hard to call. The ends were cut back, 6 bases at V and 6 bases at J, with 14 bases in the middle. Per the germline V gene, CDR1 is SGHVS and CDR2 is FQNEAQ. This CDR3 comprises 13 residues. CDR3 loop: CASRETGRAEAFF. For the CDR3, the DNA is TGTGCCAGCAGAGAAACGGGAAGGGCTGAAGCTTTCTTT.

The chain is built from TRBV7-2 and TRBJ2-7; TRBD1 or TRBD2 may be the D gene (6 bases each). Trimming cost V 2 bases and J 6 bases, with 14 bases left between them. Germline lookup yields CDR1 SGHTA and CDR2 FQGNSA. CDR3 size: 14 residues. The CDR3 bases are TGTGCCAGCAGCTTACCGGGGGCGAGGGGCGAGCAGTACTTC. Translated: CASSLPGARGEQYF.

The chain uses TRBV15 and TRBJ1-1, with D maybe TRBD1 (5 bases). CDR1 and CDR2 (germline): LNHNV, YYDKDF (reference sequence). The CDR3 is 18 residues long. The V end lost 7 bases, the J end lost 0 bases, and 24 bases lay between the germline ends. CDR3 coding DNA: TGTGCCACCAATACCTTCAAAGGAGGAGGGGTCATGAACACTGAAGCTTTCTTT. Residues: CATNTFKGGGVMNTEAFF.

This clone has more than one count but fewer than ten. Here the CDR3 reads CSAKSYGYTF. In DNA form, the CDR3 reads TGCAGTGCTAAGTCCTATGGCTACACCTTC. The chain carries TRBV20-1 and TRBJ1-2; D gene uncertain. CDR1 DFQATT and CDR2 SNEGSKA come from the germline V gene (reference sequence). This CDR3 region has 10 residues. The ends were cut back, 4 bases at V and 4 bases at J, with 4 bases in the middle.

This chain joins TRBV5-1 and TRBJ2-5, with TRBD1 matching 11 bases. The CDR3 covers 17 residues. The V segment lost 2 bases and the J segment 5 bases; nucleotides outside the gene matches: 11. CDR1 and CDR2 from the germline V gene are SGHRS and YFSETQ. CDR3 nucleotides: TGCGCCAGCAGCTTAAGAGGACAGGGGGCGTTGGGCGAGACCCAGTACTTC. Translated, it gives CASSLRGQGALGETQYF.

The chain links TRBV19 to TRBJ2-7; weak D call: TRBD1 (7 bases). Germline-derived CDR1 and CDR2 are LNHDA and SQIVND (reference sequence). The CDR3 is 13 amino acids. The ends were cut back, 6 bases at V and 4 bases at J, with 13 bases in the middle. The CDR3 region has the DNA TGTGCCAGTAGGCGGCCAGGGGGGTACGAGCAGTACTTC. Amino acid sequence: CASRRPGGYEQYF.

The rearrangement uses TRBV5-1 and TRBJ1-2; a weak D match, TRBD1 (6 bases). V lost 0 bases and J lost 4, with 7 bases in between. CDR1 is SGHRS, CDR2 YFSETQ, per germline. The CDR3 runs to 13 residues. The CDR3 coding sequence is TGCGCCAGCAGCTTGGGAGGGGGCTATGGCTACACCTTC. This translates into CASSLGGGYGYTF. Looking up the rest from reference TRBV5-1 and TRBJ1-2 gives the full variable domain: KAGVTQTPRYLIKTRGQQVTLSCSPISGHRSVSWYQQTPGQGLQFLFEYFSETQRNKGNFPGRFSGRQFSNSRSEMNVSTLELGDSALYLCASSLGGGYGYTFGSGTRLTVV.

The rearrangement links TRBV6-4 to TRBJ2-2; TRBD1 or TRBD2 may be the D gene (5 bases each). Trimming took 3 bases from V and 2 from J, leaving 10 bases between them. Germline V gene sequence: CDR1 MRHNA, CDR2 SNTAGT. CDR3 length equals 15 residues. The DNA for the CDR3 is TGTGCCAGCAGTGATATTGGGGGAAACACCGGGGAGCTGTTTTTT. It translates to CASSDIGGNTGELFF.

V gene TRBV5-1 combines with J gene TRBJ2-2, with a tentative D call TRBD2 (6 bases). Germline V gene data show CDR1 as SGHRS and CDR2 as YFSETQ. The V gene lost 4 bases and the J gene lost 0 bases, with 10 bases spanning the gap. The length of the CDR3 is 15 residues. This CDR3 is CASSEGTANTGELFF. CDR3 DNA: TGCGCCAGCAGCGAAGGGACTGCGAACACCGGGGAGCTGTTTTTT.

The J gene is TRBJ1-1, the V gene TRBV19; a possible D gene is TRBD1 (5 bases). CDR1 and CDR2 from the germline V gene are LNHDA and SQIVND (reference sequence). The CDR3 has 13 amino acids. V was clipped by 7 bases and J by 3 bases, with 12 bases between them. The CDR3 loop reads CASKEGQYTEAFF. The CDR3 DNA is TGTGCCAGTAAGGAGGGGCAGTACACTGAAGCTTTCTTT.

This chain uses TRBV30 with TRBJ2-2; D unresolved. CDR1 is GTSNPN and CDR2 is SVGIG in the germline V gene (reference sequence). The V end was cut by 2 bases, the J end by 6 bases, with 7 bases between. The CDR3 contains 12 residues. The CDR3 sequence: CAWSRAAGELFF. CDR3 nucleotide sequence: TGTGCCTGGAGTCGGGCAGCCGGGGAGCTGTTTTTT.

This clone was detected only once. The gene calls are TRBV30 and TRBJ2-3; D gene ambiguous. The CDR3 has 13 residues. Trimming took off 4 bases at V and 2 bases at J, with 10 bases between the two ends. Germline CDR1 reads GTSNPN; CDR2 reads SVGIG (reference sequence). CDR3 amino acids: CAWTEENTDTQYF. The CDR3 DNA sequence: TGTGCCTGGACCGAGGAAAACACAGATACGCAGTATTTT.

The rearrangement joins TRBV28 to TRBJ2-1; 13 nucleotides agree with TRBD2. Germline CDR1 is MDHEN and CDR2 is SYDVKM. There are 14 residues in the CDR3. V lost 2 bases to trimming and J lost 13 bases; unmatched junction nucleotides: 5. CDR3 in amino acids: CASSLGGLAGFQFF. The CDR3 coding sequence is TGTGCCAGCAGTTTAGGGGGACTAGCGGGATTTCAGTTCTTC.

This clone was counted only a few times. The chain employs TRBV6-1 and TRBJ2-3, with TRBD2 matching 8 bases. CDR1 is MNHNS and CDR2 is SASEGT in the germline V gene. The trim removed 10 bases at V and 4 bases at J, leaving 7 bases unmatched. The CDR3 runs to 13 residues. The chain's CDR3 is CATSSGSSDTQYF. DNA for the CDR3: TGTGCCACTAGCAGCGGGAGCTCAGATACGCAGTATTTT.

The chain joins TRBV27 to TRBJ1-2, with D hard to call. The CDR3 loop spans 13 amino acids. Trimming stripped 5 bases from V and 6 bases from J, with 13 bases between. The germline CDR1 and CDR2 sequences are MNHEY and SMNVEV (reference sequence). The CDR3 DNA reads as TGTGCCAGCAGTCTCCGGCGGCATCATGGCTACACCTTC. Protein sequence: CASSLRRHHGYTF.

The chain combines TRBV5-4 with TRBJ2-1, with TRBD2 matching 10 bases. The CDR3 totals 15 residues. CDR1 is SGHNT, CDR2 YYREEE, per germline (reference sequence). V was clipped by 4 bases and J by 8 bases; unmatched bases: 9. In nucleotides, the CDR3 is TGTGCCAGCAGCCCCAGCGGGGGGGCTTCAGATGAGCAGTTCTTC. Protein sequence: CASSPSGGASDEQFF.

The chain is built from TRBV11-3 and TRBJ2-7; 9 bases fit TRBD1. Looked up from germline, CDR1 is SGHNT and CDR2 is YENEEA. This CDR3 spans 15 amino acids. Germline trimming cut 5 bases from V and 6 bases from J; bases unmatched to any gene: 11. The CDR3 sequence is CASSPRDRGSGEQYF. The CDR3 region has the DNA TGTGCCAGCAGCCCGAGAGACAGGGGGTCTGGCGAGCAGTACTTC.

J is TRBJ1-5 and V is TRBV10-3; 7 bases are a match to TRBD1. Unmatched junction bases numbered 9, after V lost 5 bases and J lost 5 bases. CDR3 length: 15 amino acids. Looked up from germline, CDR1 is ENHRY and CDR2 is SYGVKD. The CDR3 here is CAISIRQGGDQPQHF. CDR3 DNA: TGTGCCATCAGTATTCGACAGGGCGGGGATCAGCCCCAGCATTTT.

This chain links TRBV28 with TRBJ1-5; TRBD1 matches at 8 bases. The germline gives CDR1 MDHEN, CDR2 SYDVKM. J lost 6 bases, V lost 4 bases, and 8 bases had no gene match. The CDR3 consists of 15 residues. Here the CDR3 DNA reads TGTGCCAGCAGTTCCACAGGGGGGCGCGGTCAGCCCCAGCATTTT. It encodes CASSSTGGRGQPQHF. Supplemented by reference TRBV28 and TRBJ1-5, the full variable domain reads DVKVTQSSRYLVKRTGEKVFLECVQDMDHENMFWYRQDPGLGLRLIYFSYDVKMKEKGDIPEGYSVSREKKERFSLILESASTNQTSMYLCASSSTGGRGQPQHFGDGTRLSIL.

This clone has a handful of counts. The chain combines TRBV5-1 with TRBJ2-5; no definite D call. CDR3 size: 15 residues. Trimming pared 1 base from V and 1 base from J, leaving 11 bases between. Germline CDR1 SGHRS, CDR2 YFSETQ. For the CDR3, the DNA is TGCGCCAGCAGCTTGAGTGGACGTACCCAAGAGACCCAGTACTTC. This translates into CASSLSGRTQETQYF.

CDR3 amino acids: CAAQERDYGYTF. CDR3 nucleotide sequence: TGTGCCGCACAGGAGAGGGACTATGGCTACACCTTC. The chain couples TRBV28 to TRBJ1-2, with a weak D call TRBD1 (5 bases). The ends were cut back, 11 bases at V and 3 bases at J, with 13 bases in the middle. The CDR3 sequence is 12 residues long. The germline V gene has CDR1 MDHEN and CDR2 SYDVKM.